This TCR beta chain was captured by sequencing in a study of T cell responses to AZD1222 COVID-19 vaccine. This table comes from immunoSEQ multiplex PCR, and its TCRdb copy is limited to in-frame clones, with some not included. The table lists more than 130,000 clones, around nine tenths of them singletons. The CDR3 is made up of 17 amino acids. J gave up 2 bases and V 2 bases, and 10 bases lay outside the gene matches. CDR1 is SGHRS, CDR2 YFSETQ, per germline. The clonotype originates from an adult in good health. The rearrangement joins TRBV5-1 to TRBJ2-7; 10 nucleotides match TRBD2. The starting material was peripheral blood, obtained on day 0 of AZD1222 vaccination. The CDR3 nucleotides are TGCGCCAGCAGCTTCACTAGCGGGATACGTTTCACCTACGAGCAGTACTTC. It is translated as CASSFTSGIRFTYEQYF.